These T cell receptor beta chains were read from a single sample in a study of cytomegalovirus exposure and HLA in healthy donors. Profiling relied on immunoSEQ multiplex PCR, and the TCRdb table lists in-frame clones only, not all of them. The data show 250,000 to 300,000 clones, 85% to 90% seen once. The sample was PBMCs. The receptors were gathered from a young woman in good health and CMV-seronegative. The CDR3 runs from the conserved cysteine through the conserved F or W. A D gene is named only where the DNA matches it firmly. Size is omitted from some rows. Given values are once, few, many or a class for expanded clones.

clone size	V gene	D gene	J gene	CDR3 DNA	CDR3 protein
NA	TRBV30	TRBD2	TRBJ2-3	TGTGCCTGGACGGGACTAGCGGGGAATCTAGCCGATACGCAGTATTTT	CAWTGLAGNLADTQYF
NA	TRBV7-9	NA	TRBJ2-3	TGTGCCAGCAGCTTAGGGGGACAAGGATTAGGAGATACGCAGTATTTT	CASSLGGQGLGDTQYF
NA	TRBV4-1	NA	TRBJ2-1	TGCGCCAGCAGCCAAGAACTTGCGTGGAATGAGCAGTTCTTC	CASSQELAWNEQFF
NA	TRBV16	NA	TRBJ1-1	TGTGCCCAGGCAAGGGGGATGAACACTGAAGCTTTCTTT	CAQARGMNTEAFF
NA	TRBV5-6	NA	TRBJ2-7	TGTGCCAGCAGCTTGAGGCACCAGGGGTTTTTGGCCGATTACGAGCAGTACTTC	CASSLRHQGFLADYEQYF
NA	TRBV19	NA	TRBJ1-5	TGTGCCAGTAGTCCCCATAGCAATCAGCCCCAGCATTTT	CASSPHSNQPQHF
NA	TRBV30	NA	TRBJ2-2	TGTGCCTGGGATCCGCCAGGGCGCAACACCGGGGAGCTGTTTTTT	CAWDPPGRNTGELFF
once	TRBV9	NA	TRBJ2-1	TGTGCCAGCAGCGTAGGCGGGAACCCCTACAATGAGCAGTTCTTC	CASSVGGNPYNEQFF
NA	TRBV6-5	NA	TRBJ1-2	TGTGCCAGCAGTGAATGGAGCCAGGGTCTCTTC	CASSEWSQGLF
NA	TRBV19	NA	TRBJ2-1	TGTGCCAGTAGTATAGGTAGCGGCTTTAACAATGAGCAGTTCTTC	CASSIGSGFNNEQFF
NA	TRBV6-5	NA	TRBJ1-1	TGTGCCAGCAGTTACACCCTAGGCACTGAAGCTTTCTTT	CASSYTLGTEAFF
once	TRBV7-9	NA	TRBJ1-4	TGTGCCAGCAGCTTAGGGGGGCAGGTGGAAAAACTGTTTTTT	CASSLGGQVEKLFF
NA	TRBV11-2	TRBD1	TRBJ1-3	TGTGCCAGCAGCACGACAGGGAGAGGAAACACCATATATTTT	CASSTTGRGNTIYF
NA	TRBV6-5	TRBD1	TRBJ2-5	TGTGCCAGCCTAGACAGGGCCCAAGAGACCCAGTACTTC	CASLDRAQETQYF
NA	TRBV5-1	TRBD1	TRBJ2-3	TGCGCCAGCAGCTCGTTAACAGGGGGTCGGGGCACAGATACGCAGTATTTT	CASSSLTGGRGTDTQYF
NA	TRBV13	NA	TRBJ1-1	TGTGCCAGCAGCTCACCCGGGGGGGGGAACACTGAAGCTTTCTTT	CASSSPGGGNTEAFF
NA	TRBV11-2	NA	TRBJ2-6	TGTGCCAGCAGCCCGGCCGCCGGCGGCTCTGGGGCCAACGTCCTGACTTTC	CASSPAAGGSGANVLTF
NA	TRBV7-9	TRBD1	TRBJ1-1	TGTGCCAGCAGCGTAGCGACCGTGGGGACAGGGATCACTGAAGCTTTCTTT	CASSVATVGTGITEAFF
NA	TRBV7-9	TRBD1	TRBJ2-1	TGTGCCAGCAGCTCACCCGCGTCAAGGGACAGCCTCCACAATGAGCAGTTCTTC	CASSSPASRDSLHNEQFF
NA	TRBV4-1	TRBD1	TRBJ2-3	TGCGCCAGCAGCCGCCGGACAGGGGGCACAGATACGCAGTATTTT	CASSRRTGGTDTQYF
NA	TRBV30	TRBD1	TRBJ1-3	TGTGCCTGCGGACAGGGCCCTGGAAACACCATATATTTT	CACGQGPGNTIYF
NA	TRBV7-6	TRBD2	TRBJ2-1	TGTGCCAGCAGCTTCAACGCGGGGGGAGCCTACAATGAGCAGTTCTTC	CASSFNAGGAYNEQFF
NA	TRBV6-5	NA	TRBJ1-4	TGTGCCAGCAGCCTCACCGCAGGGGAAAAACTGTTTTTT	CASSLTAGEKLFF
NA	TRBV5-5	NA	TRBJ1-1	TGTGCCAGCAGCTTTGGACTGAGCACTGAAGCTTTCTTT	CASSFGLSTEAFF
NA	TRBV14	TRBD1	TRBJ1-4	TGTGCCAGCAGCCAAGATGCGCCTTGGACAGGAATTGAAAAACTGTTTTTT	CASSQDAPWTGIEKLFF
NA	TRBV5-1	TRBD1	TRBJ2-1	TGCGCCAGCAGCCAGGGGACAGTGGACTACAATGAGCAGTTCTTC	CASSQGTVDYNEQFF
NA	TRBV27	NA	TRBJ1-6	TGTGCCAGCAGGGGGCAGGGGTGGCAATCACCCCTCCACTTT	CASRGQGWQSPLHF
NA	TRBV10-3	NA	TRBJ2-3	TGTGCCATCAGAACGGGGAGCGGGAGCACAGATACGCAGTATTTT	CAIRTGSGSTDTQYF
NA	TRBV18	NA	TRBJ2-5	TGTGCCAGCTCACCACAGGCATCCGGGGAGACCCAGTACTTC	CASSPQASGETQYF
once	TRBV25-1	NA	TRBJ1-1	TGTGCCAGCAAAACAATGAACACTGAAGCTTTCTTT	CASKTMNTEAFF